Reported below is one T cell receptor beta chain. The data were taken from a study of blood T cells in healthy people across ages. This CDR3 has 14 amino acids. V shed 4 bases and J shed 6 bases, with 13 bases lying between them. Germline-derived CDR1 and CDR2 are MDHEN and SYDVKM. Primed by a sample-barcoded 5' primer and a J-beta primer mix, a second PCR proceeded for 7 to 11 cycles. Template switching added a 12-random-nucleotide identifier to every cDNA molecule. TCRdb fed the 5' RACE reads into MiXCR, producing one record per CDR3 protein. The table includes 550,000 to 600,000 distinct CDR3 sequences, 40% to 50% detected once.

The chain employs TRBV28 and TRBJ2-1; weak D call: TRBD2 (7 bases). This TCR came from a man older than 75 in good health. Input material: blood. CDR3 region: CASSSGRGANEQFF. The CDR3 coding sequence is TGTGCCAGCAGTTCAGGTCGGGGGGCCAATGAGCAGTTCTTC.